This T cell receptor beta chain comes out of a study of T cells in Graves' hyperthyroidism and ophthalmopathy. TCR beta CDR3 regions were amplified from RNA. The study used the HTBI primer set for a first-round RT-PCR of the TCR CDR3. TCRdb itself ran the multiplex PCR reads through MiXCR, one entry per CDR3 protein. The sample yields hundreds of thousands of distinct CDR3 sequences, about 15% seen once. The CDR3 covers 12 residues. V was pared by 6 bases and J by 3 bases, with 9 bases between. Study findings and constraints: Researchers report that a 13 V-J model separated ophthalmopathy from stable hyperthyroidism. Progression to ophthalmopathy was predicted a median of approximately 6.4 months early.

This clonotype was found many times. What it binds is not known. Diagnosis rested on symptoms, serum thyroxine and TRAb, thyroid ultrasound, and orbital computed tomography. Sequenced material: blood. This receptor was obtained from a woman aged 40 to 49 with Graves' ophthalmopathy. This chain joins TRBV12-3 or TRBV12-4 and TRBJ2-7; D gene ambiguous. DNA for the CDR3: TGTGCCAGCAGGTACGGGCTCTACGAGCAGTACTTC. Protein product: CASRYGLYEQYF.